This T cell receptor (beta chain) derives from a study of immune reconstitution after stem cell transplant in scleroderma. The CDR3 contains 13 residues. Trimming removed 5 bases from V and 2 bases from J, with 7 bases in between. Germline V CDR1 and CDR2: MNHEY, SMNVEV (reference sequence). In this sample, this clonotype is medium-sized. TCRdb independently ran MiXCR on the RT-PCR reads; one entry per CDR3 protein. The top ten hold about 16% of the sample, which has 3,000 to 4,500 distinct CDR3 sequences, around 6% seen once. The biological material was taken before or after autologous hematopoietic stem cell transplantation (not recorded which). The receptor's source is a female donor with systemic sclerosis. The rearrangement links TRBV27 to TRBJ2-1; no reliable D call. In DNA, the CDR3 is TGTGCCAGCAGTCGTTCGGCCTACAATGAGCAGTTCTTC. Protein sequence: CASSRSAYNEQFF.